A few counts support the clone carrying this T cell receptor beta chain. The antigen remains undetermined. This sample stems from a study of shared clonotypes between healthy human individuals. About the study: The plates for each donor numbered three CD4 naive, three CD4 memory, two CD8 naive and one CD8 memory.

V dropped 2 bases and J dropped 2 bases, with 7 bases sitting between them. CDR3 length: 13 residues. Germline CDR1 reads SGHRS; CDR2 reads YFSETQ. Study outcomes and limitations: What naive subsets generally showed was a larger estimated richness than memory subsets showed.

It was 150 to 250 ng DNA, around 32,000 T cell genomes, that sorted-subset replicate PCRs used. The assay was immunoSEQ multiplex PCR, and TCRdb's table has in-frame clones only and misses some. The sample yields about 1.1 million clones, 77% seen once. This receptor was obtained from a man aged 18 to 30 in good health. Some clones in this sample may be carry-over from other donors' samples. The source material was memory CD4+ T cells from PBMCs. Indicated subset: CD45RA-negative fraction. J is TRBJ1-2 and V is TRBV5-1, with unresolved D. CDR3 sequence: CASSFQDNYGYTF. The CDR3 DNA follows: TGCGCCAGCAGCTTCCAAGACAACTATGGCTACACCTTC.